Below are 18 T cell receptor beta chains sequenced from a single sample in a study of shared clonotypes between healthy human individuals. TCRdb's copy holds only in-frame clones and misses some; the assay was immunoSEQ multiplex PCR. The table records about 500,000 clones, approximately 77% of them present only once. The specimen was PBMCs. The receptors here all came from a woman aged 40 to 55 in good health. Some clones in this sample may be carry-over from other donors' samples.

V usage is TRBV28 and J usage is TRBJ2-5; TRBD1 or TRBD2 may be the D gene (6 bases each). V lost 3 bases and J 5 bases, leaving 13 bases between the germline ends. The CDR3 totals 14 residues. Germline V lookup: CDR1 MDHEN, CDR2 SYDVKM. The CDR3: CASSLGGAGETQYF. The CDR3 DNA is TGTGCCAGCAGTTTGGGGGGCGCGGGGGAGACCCAGTACTTC.

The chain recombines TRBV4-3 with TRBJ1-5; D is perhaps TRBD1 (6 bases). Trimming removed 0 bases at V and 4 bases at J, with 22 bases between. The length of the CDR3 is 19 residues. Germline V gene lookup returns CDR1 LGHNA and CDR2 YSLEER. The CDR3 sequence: CASSQEKGGGGLWNQPQHF. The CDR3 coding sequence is TGCGCCAGCAGCCAAGAGAAAGGAGGGGGAGGTTTATGGAATCAGCCCCAGCATTTT.

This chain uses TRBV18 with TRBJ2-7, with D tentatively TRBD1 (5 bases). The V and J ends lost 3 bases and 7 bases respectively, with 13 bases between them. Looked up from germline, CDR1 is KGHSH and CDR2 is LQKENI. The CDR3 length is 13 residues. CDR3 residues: CASSPRADGEQYF. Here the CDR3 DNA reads TGTGCCAGCTCACCCAGGGCGGACGGGGAGCAGTACTTC.

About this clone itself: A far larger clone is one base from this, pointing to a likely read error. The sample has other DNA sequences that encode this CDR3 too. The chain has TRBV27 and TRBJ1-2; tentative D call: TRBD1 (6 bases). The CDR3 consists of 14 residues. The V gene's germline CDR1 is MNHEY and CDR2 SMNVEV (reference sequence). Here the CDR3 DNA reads TGTGCCAGCAGTTTACAGTGGCAGGGGTATGGCTATACCTTC. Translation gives CASSLQWQGYGYTF.

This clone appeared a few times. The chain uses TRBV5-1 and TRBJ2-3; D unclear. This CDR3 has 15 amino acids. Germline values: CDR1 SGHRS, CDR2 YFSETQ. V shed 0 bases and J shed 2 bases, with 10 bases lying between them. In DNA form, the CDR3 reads TGCGCCAGCAGCTTGGCCGACGGTCCCACAGATACGCAGTATTTT. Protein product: CASSLADGPTDTQYF.

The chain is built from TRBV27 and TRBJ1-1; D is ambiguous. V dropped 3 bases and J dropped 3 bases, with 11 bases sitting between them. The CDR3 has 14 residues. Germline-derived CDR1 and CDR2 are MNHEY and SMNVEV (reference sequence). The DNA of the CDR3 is TGTGCCAGCAGTTTGCGGCTATTTGACACTGAAGCTTTCTTT. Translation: CASSLRLFDTEAFF.

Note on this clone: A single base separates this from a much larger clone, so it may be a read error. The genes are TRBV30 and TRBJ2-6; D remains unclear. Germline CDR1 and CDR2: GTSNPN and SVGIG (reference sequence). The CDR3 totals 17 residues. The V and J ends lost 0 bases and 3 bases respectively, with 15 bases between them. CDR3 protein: CAWSVGSRIRGANVLTF. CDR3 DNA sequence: TGTGCCTGGAGTGTAGGCAGCCGTATTCGTGGGGCCAACGTCCTGACTTTC.

CDR3 sequence (DNA): TGCGCCAGCAGCACCGGACAGAGAATTAACAATGAGCAGTTCTTC. It encodes CASSTGQRINNEQFF. The rearrangement joins TRBV5-1 to TRBJ2-1, with a weak D call TRBD1 (6 bases). The V gene lost 4 bases and the J gene lost 5 bases, with 16 bases spanning the gap. The CDR3 is 15 residues long. Germline V gives CDR1 SGHRS, CDR2 YFSETQ.

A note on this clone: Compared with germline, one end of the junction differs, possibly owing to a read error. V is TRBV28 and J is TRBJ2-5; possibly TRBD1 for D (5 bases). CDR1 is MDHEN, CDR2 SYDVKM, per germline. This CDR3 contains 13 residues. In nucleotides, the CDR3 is TGTGCTAGCAGTTTGGGGCCCCTCCAGACCCAGTACTTC. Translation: CASSLGPLQTQYF.

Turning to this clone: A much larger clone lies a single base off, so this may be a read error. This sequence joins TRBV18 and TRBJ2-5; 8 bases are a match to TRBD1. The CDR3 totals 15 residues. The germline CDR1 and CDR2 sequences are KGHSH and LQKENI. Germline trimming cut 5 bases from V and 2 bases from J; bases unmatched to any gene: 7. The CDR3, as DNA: TGTGCCAGCTCATCGGGACAGGTCCAGCAAGAGACCCAGTACTTC. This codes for CASSSGQVQQETQYF.

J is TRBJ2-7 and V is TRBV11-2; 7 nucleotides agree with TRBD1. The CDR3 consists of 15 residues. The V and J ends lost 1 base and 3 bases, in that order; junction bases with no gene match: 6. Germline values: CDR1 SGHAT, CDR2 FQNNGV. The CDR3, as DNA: TGTGCCAGCAGCTTAGGGACAGGACCTATCTACGAGCAGTACTTC. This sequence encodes CASSLGTGPIYEQYF.

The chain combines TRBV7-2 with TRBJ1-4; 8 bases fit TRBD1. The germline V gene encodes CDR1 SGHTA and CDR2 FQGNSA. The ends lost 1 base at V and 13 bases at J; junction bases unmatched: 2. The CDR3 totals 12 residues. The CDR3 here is CASSLEDRVLFF. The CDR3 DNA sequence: TGTGCCAGCAGCTTAGAGGACAGGGTACTGTTTTTT.

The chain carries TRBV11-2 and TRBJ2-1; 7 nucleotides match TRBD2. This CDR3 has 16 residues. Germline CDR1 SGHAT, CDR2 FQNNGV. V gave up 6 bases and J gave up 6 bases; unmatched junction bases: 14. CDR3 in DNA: TGTGCCAGCAGGGGGCTAATAGCGGGCCCCCGCAATGAGCAGTTCTTC. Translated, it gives CASRGLIAGPRNEQFF. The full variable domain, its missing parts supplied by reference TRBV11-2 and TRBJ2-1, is EAGVAQSPRYKIIEKRQSVAFWCNPISGHATLYWYQQILGQGPKLLIQFQNNGVVDDSQLPKDRFSAERLKGVDSTLKIQPAKLEDSAVYLCASRGLIAGPRNEQFFGPGTRLTVL.

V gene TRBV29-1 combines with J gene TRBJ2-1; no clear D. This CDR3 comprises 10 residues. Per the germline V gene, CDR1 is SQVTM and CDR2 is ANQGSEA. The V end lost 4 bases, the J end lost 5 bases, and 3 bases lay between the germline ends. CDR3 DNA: TGCAGCGTTGGTAACAATGAGCAGTTCTTC. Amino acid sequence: CSVGNNEQFF.

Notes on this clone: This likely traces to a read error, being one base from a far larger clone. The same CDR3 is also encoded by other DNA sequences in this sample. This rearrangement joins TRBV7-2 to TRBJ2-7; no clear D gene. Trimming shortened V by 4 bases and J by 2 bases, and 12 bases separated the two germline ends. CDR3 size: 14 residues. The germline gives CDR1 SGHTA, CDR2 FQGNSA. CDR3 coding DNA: TGTGCCAGCAGCTCCGGGCTAATCCCCTACGAGCAGTACTTC. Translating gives CASSSGLIPYEQYF.

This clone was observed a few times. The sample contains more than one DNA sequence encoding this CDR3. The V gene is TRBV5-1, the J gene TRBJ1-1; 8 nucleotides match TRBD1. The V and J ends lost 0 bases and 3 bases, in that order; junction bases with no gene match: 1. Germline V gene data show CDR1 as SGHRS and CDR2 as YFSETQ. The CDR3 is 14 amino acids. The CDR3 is CASSLGTGYTEAFF. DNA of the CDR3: TGCGCCAGCAGCTTGGGGACAGGGTACACTGAAGCTTTCTTT.

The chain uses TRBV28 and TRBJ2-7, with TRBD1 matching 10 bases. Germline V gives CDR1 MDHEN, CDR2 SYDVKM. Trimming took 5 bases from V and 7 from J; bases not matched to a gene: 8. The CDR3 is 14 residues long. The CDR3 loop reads CASSPDRGRREQYF. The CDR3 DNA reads TGTGCCAGCAGTCCCGACAGGGGGCGTAGGGAGCAGTACTTC.

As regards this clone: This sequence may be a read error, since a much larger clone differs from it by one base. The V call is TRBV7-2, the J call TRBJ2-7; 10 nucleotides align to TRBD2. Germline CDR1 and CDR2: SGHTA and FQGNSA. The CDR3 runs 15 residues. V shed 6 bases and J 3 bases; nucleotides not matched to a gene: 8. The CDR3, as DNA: TGTGCCAGCAGAGTGTCTAGCGGGAGTAGCTACGAGCAGTACTTC. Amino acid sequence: CASRVSSGSSYEQYF.